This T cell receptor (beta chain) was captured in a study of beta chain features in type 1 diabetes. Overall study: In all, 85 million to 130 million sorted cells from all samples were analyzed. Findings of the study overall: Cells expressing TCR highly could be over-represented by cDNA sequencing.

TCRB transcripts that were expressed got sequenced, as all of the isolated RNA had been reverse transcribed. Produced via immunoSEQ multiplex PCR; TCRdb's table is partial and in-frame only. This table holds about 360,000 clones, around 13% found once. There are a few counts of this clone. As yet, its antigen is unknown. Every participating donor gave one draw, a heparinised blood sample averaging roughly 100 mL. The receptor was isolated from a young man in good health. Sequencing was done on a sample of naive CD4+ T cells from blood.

The CDR3 loop reads CAISGQGNNQPQHF. Written as DNA, the CDR3 is TGTGCCATCAGTGGACAGGGAAATAATCAGCCCCAGCATTTT. This chain connects TRBV10-3 to TRBJ1-5; TRBD1 aligns across 7 bases. In germline, CDR1 is ENHRY, CDR2 SYGVKD. CDR3 length equals 14 residues. The V and J ends lost 4 bases and 4 bases, in that order; junction bases with no gene match: 4.